This T cell receptor (beta chain) was profiled in a study of technical replicates of blood from a handful of donors. Deletions cut 3 bases from V and 0 bases from J, with 15 bases between. The CDR3 totals 17 residues. Per the germline V gene, CDR1 is LNHDA and CDR2 is SQIVND (reference sequence). TCRdb's copy holds only in-frame clones and misses some; the assay was immunoSEQ multiplex PCR. This sample has tens of thousands of clones, with around 92% found just once. This rearrangement joins TRBV19 to TRBJ1-3, with a possible D match to TRBD1 (6 bases). Material: PBMCs. The TCR was taken from a human donor in good health. Some clones in this sample may be carry-over from other donors' samples. The CDR3 sequence: CASSIGQGTTSGNTIYF. CDR3 bases: TGTGCCAGTAGTATTGGGCAGGGGACTACCTCTGGAAACACCATATATTTT.